This entry concerns a single TCR beta chain. Antigen unknown. The sample belongs to a study of cytomegalovirus exposure and HLA in healthy donors. Study-level findings and limits: Most TCR beta V segments were productive about 87% or about 30% of the time in an earlier analysis. Analyzed later, association rates of TCRs varied across HLA loci, with DRB1 most and HLA-C fewest. Later work found most CMV-associated TCR beta chains apparently HLA-restricted.

CDR1 SGHAT and CDR2 FQNNGV come from the germline V gene. The CDR3 length is 14 residues. V lost 6 bases and J lost 2; bases outside the gene matches: 6. A multiplex PCR was run with 60 Vbeta primers and 13 Jbeta primers. Sequenced by immunoSEQ multiplex PCR; TCRdb stores in-frame clones only, minus some. In the table there are about 110,000 clones, just over 75% of which are singletons. What was sequenced was PBMCs. The rearrangement links TRBV11-2 to TRBJ1-2; 7 bases agree with TRBD1. The receptor was derived from a man aged 25 to 40 in good health and CMV-seropositive. Here the CDR3 reads CASSRAGGNYGYTF. CDR3 nucleotide sequence: TGTGCCAGCAGTAGGGCAGGGGGGAACTATGGCTACACCTTC.